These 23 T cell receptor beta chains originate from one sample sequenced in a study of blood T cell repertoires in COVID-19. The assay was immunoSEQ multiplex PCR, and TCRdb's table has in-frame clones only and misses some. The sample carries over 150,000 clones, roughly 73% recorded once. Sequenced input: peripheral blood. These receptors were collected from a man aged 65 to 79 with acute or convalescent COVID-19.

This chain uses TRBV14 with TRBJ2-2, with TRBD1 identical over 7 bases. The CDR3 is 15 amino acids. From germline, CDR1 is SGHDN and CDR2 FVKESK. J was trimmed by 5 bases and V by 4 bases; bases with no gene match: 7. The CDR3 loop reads CASSLGTVRTGELFF. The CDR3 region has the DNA TGTGCCAGCAGCCTCGGGACAGTGAGAACCGGGGAGCTGTTTTTT.

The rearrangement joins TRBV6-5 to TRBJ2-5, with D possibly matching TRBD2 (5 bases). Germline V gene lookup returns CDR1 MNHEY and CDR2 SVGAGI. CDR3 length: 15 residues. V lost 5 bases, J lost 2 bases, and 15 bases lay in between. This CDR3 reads CASSPWGAEQETQYF. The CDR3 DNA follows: TGTGCCAGCAGTCCATGGGGAGCGGAACAAGAGACCCAGTACTTC.

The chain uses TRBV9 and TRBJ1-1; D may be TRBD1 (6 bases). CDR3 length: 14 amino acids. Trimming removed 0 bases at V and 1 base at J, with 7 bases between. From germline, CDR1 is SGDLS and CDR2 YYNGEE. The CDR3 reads CASSVAGENTEAFF. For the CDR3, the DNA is TGTGCCAGCAGCGTAGCAGGGGAGAACACTGAAGCTTTCTTT.

CDR3 DNA sequence: TGTGCCACCAGTGACACACGGAGTTATGGCATTCAGTACTTC. Protein sequence: CATSDTRSYGIQYF. This chain joins TRBV24-1 and TRBJ2-4; D unresolved. CDR3 length: 14 amino acids. The V end lost 4 bases, the J end lost 9 bases, and 15 bases lay between the germline ends. The V gene's germline CDR1 is KGHDR and CDR2 SFDVKD.

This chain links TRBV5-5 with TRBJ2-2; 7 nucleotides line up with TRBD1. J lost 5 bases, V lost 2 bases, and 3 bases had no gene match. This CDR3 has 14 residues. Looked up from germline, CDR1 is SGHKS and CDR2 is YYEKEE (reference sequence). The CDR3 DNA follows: TGTGCCAGCAGCTTCAACAGGGGAACCGGGGAGCTGTTTTTT. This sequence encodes CASSFNRGTGELFF.

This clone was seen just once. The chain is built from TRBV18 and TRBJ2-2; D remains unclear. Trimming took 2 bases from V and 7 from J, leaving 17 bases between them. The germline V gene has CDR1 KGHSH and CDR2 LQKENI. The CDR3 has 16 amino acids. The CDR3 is CASSPSQGGLIGELFF. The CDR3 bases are TGTGCCAGCTCACCAAGCCAAGGCGGTTTAATCGGGGAGCTGTTTTTT.

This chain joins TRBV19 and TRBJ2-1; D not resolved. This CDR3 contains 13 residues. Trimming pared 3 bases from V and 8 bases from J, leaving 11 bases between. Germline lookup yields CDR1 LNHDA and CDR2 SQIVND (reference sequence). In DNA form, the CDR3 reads TGTGCCAGTAGTATGAAGCCAACCCATGAGCAGTTCTTC. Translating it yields CASSMKPTHEQFF.

The CDR3 DNA sequence: TGTGCCAGCAGCGGGTCAGTCCTTAATGAAAAACTGTTTTTT. It codes for CASSGSVLNEKLFF. This chain joins TRBV27 and TRBJ1-4; D gene ambiguous. Deletions cut 6 bases from V and 4 bases from J, with 12 bases between. The CDR3 length is 14 residues. CDR1 MNHEY and CDR2 SMNVEV come from the germline V gene (reference sequence).

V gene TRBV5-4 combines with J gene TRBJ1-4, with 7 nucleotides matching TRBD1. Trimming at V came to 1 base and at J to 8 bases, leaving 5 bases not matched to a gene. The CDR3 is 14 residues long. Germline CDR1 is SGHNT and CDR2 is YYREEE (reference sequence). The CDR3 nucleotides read TGTGCCAGCAGCTTGTCCAGGACAGGCGAAAAACTGTTTTTT. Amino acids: CASSLSRTGEKLFF.

CDR3 sequence: CAISESTAGTRSGGEQFF. The CDR3 nucleotides read TGTGCCATCAGTGAGTCAACGGCGGGGACTAGATCAGGAGGTGAGCAGTTCTTC. The chain recombines TRBV10-3 with TRBJ2-1; TRBD2 matches at 8 bases. The CDR3 is 18 residues long. V shed 0 bases and J 9 bases; nucleotides not matched to a gene: 16. CDR1 and CDR2 from the germline V gene are ENHRY and SYGVKD.

The CDR3 DNA reads as TGCGCCAGCAGCCCGGGACAGGGTGACAAAGGCACAGATACGCAGTATTTT. Translated: CASSPGQGDKGTDTQYF. V and J are TRBV5-1 and TRBJ2-3, with TRBD1 identical over 9 bases. Germline V lookup: CDR1 SGHRS, CDR2 YFSETQ. V was clipped by 4 bases and J by 1 base; unmatched bases: 10. The CDR3 consists of 17 residues.

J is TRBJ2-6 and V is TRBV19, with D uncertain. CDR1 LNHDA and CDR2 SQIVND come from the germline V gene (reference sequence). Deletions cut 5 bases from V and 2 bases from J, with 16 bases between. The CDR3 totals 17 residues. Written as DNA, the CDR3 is TGTGCCAGTAGTGGAGCTTACCAAAGCGCTGGGGCCAACGTCCTGACTTTC. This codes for CASSGAYQSAGANVLTF. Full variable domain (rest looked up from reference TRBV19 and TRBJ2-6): DGGITQSPKYLFRKEGQNVTLSCEQNLNHDAMYWYRQDPGQGLRLIYYSQIVNDFQKGDIAEGYSVSREKKESFPLTVTSAQKNPTAFYLCASSGAYQSAGANVLTFGAGSRLTVL.

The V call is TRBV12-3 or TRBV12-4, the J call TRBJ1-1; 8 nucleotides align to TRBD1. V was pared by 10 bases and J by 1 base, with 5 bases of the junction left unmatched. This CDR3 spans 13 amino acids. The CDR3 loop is CAIRGQENTEAFF. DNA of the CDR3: TGTGCCATCAGGGGGCAAGAGAACACTGAAGCTTTCTTT.

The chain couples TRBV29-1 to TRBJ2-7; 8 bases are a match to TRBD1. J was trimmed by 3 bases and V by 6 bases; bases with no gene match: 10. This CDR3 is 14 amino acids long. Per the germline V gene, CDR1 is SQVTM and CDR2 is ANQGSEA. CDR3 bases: TGCAGCGTCGTGCCGAGGACAGGGAGCTACGAGCAGTACTTC. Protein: CSVVPRTGSYEQYF.

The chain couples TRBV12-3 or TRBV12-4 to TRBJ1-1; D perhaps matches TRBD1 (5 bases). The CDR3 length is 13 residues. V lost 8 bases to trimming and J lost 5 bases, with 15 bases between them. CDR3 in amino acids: CASRISGWTEAFF. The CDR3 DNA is TGTGCCAGCCGCATTTCAGGGTGGACTGAAGCTTTCTTT.

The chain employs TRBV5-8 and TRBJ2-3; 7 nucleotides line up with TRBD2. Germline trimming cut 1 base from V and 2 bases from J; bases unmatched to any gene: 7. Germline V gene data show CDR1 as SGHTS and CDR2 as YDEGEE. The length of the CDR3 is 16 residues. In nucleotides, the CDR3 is TGTGCCAGCAGCTTGCTCGGGGGGTCAATCACAGATACGCAGTATTTT. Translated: CASSLLGGSITDTQYF.

CDR3 nucleotide sequence: TGTGCCAGCAGCTTGGACCTATATGAACAGGGGGCTTTCCAAGAGACCCAGTACTTC. It translates to CASSLDLYEQGAFQETQYF. The chain joins TRBV5-5 to TRBJ2-5, with 9 positions matching TRBD1. The germline V gene has CDR1 SGHKS and CDR2 YYEKEE (reference sequence). The junction had 13 bases not matched to a gene; V was cut back by 0 bases and J by 1 base. The CDR3 covers 19 residues.

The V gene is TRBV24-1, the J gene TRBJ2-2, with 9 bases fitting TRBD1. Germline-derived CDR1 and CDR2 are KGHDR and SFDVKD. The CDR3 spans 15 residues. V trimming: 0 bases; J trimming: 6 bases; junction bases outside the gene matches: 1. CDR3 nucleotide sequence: TGTGCCACCAGTGATTTGGGGACAGGGTCCGGGGAGCTGTTTTTT. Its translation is CATSDLGTGSGELFF.

CDR3 sequence reads: CASSPLAGGFGDEQFF. In DNA form, the CDR3 reads TGTGCCAGCAGCCCACTAGCGGGAGGGTTCGGGGATGAGCAGTTCTTC. This chain links TRBV11-3 with TRBJ2-1, with 13 bases fitting TRBD2. CDR3 length: 16 amino acids. V lost 5 bases and J lost 8; bases outside the gene matches: 9. The V gene's germline CDR1 is SGHNT and CDR2 YENEEA.

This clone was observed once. The CDR3 sequence: CASSEQVVSGNTIYF. The CDR3 DNA reads TGTGCCAGCAGTGAACAGGTTGTCTCTGGAAACACCATATATTTT. The J gene is TRBJ1-3, the V gene TRBV6-1; D not certain. The V end lost 2 bases, the J end lost 0 bases, and 8 bases lay between the germline ends. CDR1 is MNHNS, CDR2 SASEGT, per germline. The CDR3 totals 15 residues.

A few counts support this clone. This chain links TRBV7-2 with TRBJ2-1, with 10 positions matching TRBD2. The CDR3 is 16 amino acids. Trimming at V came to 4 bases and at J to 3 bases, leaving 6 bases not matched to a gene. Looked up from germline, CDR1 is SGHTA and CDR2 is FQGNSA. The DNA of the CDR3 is TGTGCCAGCAGCTCCTTACTAGCGGGAAACTACAATGAGCAGTTCTTC. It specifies CASSSLLAGNYNEQFF.

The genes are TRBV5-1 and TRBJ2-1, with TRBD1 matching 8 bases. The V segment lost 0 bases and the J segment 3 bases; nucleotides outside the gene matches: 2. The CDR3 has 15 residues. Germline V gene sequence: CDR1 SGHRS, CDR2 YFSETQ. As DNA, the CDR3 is TGCGCCAGCAGCTTGGTGGGACAGGACTACAATGAGCAGTTCTTC. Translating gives CASSLVGQDYNEQFF.

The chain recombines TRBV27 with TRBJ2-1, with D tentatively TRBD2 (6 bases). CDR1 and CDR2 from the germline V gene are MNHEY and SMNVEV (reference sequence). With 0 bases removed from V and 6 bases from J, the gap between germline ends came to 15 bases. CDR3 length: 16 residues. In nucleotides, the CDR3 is TGTGCCAGCAGTTTATCGTTCGGGAGTGACCCCAATGAGCAGTTCTTC. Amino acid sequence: CASSLSFGSDPNEQFF.